This T cell receptor beta chain was captured in a study of glioma-infiltrating T cells. The germline V gene has CDR1 SEHNR and CDR2 FQNEAQ (reference sequence). This CDR3 region has 14 residues. Trimming cost V 4 bases and J 6 bases, with 14 bases left between them. Using RNA template, CDR3s of TCR alpha and beta were amplified with iRepertoire arm-PCR. Input was roughly 85-450 ng of tissue mRNA or PBMC total RNA. A single record per CDR3 protein comes from TCRdb applying MiXCR to the multiplex PCR reads. The sample holds more than 300,000 distinct CDR3 sequences, around 38% seen once. Broader study findings: Non-neoplastic patients had below-expected tissue-blood divergence, while all gliomas exceeded expectation. Patients with low tissue-blood divergence carried a signature set of shared blood CDR3 motifs. Tissue and blood shared very few CDR3 sequences.

This clonotype was observed a handful of times. The antigen is undetermined. The V gene is TRBV7-9, the J gene TRBJ2-3; tentative D call: TRBD1 (6 bases). This clonotype was sampled from a human donor with low-grade glioma or glioblastoma, undergoing nonglioma brain surgery, or in good health (not recorded which). The sequenced sample was glioma tissue, nonneoplastic brain tissue, or PBMCs (not recorded which). This CDR3 reads CASSYGQPGDTQYF. CDR3 in DNA: TGTGCCAGCAGCTATGGACAGCCCGGGGATACGCAGTATTTT.